The entry below gives a single T cell receptor (beta chain) sequence along with its context. The data belong to a study of monozygotic twins with inflammatory bowel disease. Each of the TCR libraries took roughly 3,700 ng of total RNA. Through template switching, UMIs that included a 6-nucleotide sample barcode were added. TCRdb reprocessed the 5' RACE reads; each CDR3 protein has one entry and no DNA is given. The table for this sample gives a few hundred thousand distinct CDR3 sequences. The CDR3 loop spans 19 amino acids. From germline, CDR1 is MNHEY and CDR2 SMNVEV (reference sequence). Sequencing was done on a sample of blood. The source of this sequence is a human donor with ulcerative colitis or Crohn's disease, or a healthy co-twin of an affected twin (not recorded which). The chain joins TRBV27 to TRBJ2-7; checking the TCRdb D call of TRBD1 is not possible without DNA. The CDR3 loop is CASTPLWGDRVPSSYEQYF.